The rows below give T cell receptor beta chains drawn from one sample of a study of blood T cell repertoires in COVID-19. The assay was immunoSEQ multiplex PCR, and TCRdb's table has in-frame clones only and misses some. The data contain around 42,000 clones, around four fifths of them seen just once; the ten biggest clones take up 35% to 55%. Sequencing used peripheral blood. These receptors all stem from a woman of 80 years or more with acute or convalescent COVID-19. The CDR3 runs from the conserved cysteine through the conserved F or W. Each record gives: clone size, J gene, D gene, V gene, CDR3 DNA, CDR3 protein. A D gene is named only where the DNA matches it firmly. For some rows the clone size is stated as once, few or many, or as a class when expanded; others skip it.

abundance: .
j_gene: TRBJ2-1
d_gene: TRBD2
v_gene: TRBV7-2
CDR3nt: TGTGCCAGCAGCTTAGGGCTAGCGGTGTACAATGAGCAGTTCTTC
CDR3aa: CASSLGLAVYNEQFF

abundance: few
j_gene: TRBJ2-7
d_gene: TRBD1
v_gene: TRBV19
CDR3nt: TGTGCCAGCCTTCCGGGACAGGACTTTTACGAGCAGTACTTC
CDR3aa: CASLPGQDFYEQYF

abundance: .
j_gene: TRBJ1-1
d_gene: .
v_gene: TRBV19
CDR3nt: TGTGCCAGTATCAAGGAGGGAGGCTCCACTGAAGCTTTCTTT
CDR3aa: CASIKEGGSTEAFF

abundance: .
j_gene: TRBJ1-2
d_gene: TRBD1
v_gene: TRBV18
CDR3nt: TGTGCCAGCTCGCGACAGGGGGACTATGGCTACACCTTC
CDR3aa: CASSRQGDYGYTF

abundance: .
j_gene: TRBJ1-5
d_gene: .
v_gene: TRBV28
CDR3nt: TGTGCCAGCAGCCCGACAGGCGACGTACTGGCCCAGCATTTT
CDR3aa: CASSPTGDVLAQHF

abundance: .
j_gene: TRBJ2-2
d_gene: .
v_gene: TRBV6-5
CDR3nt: TGTGCCAGCAGTCCAGGGGTTACCGGGGAGCTGTTTTTT
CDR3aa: CASSPGVTGELFF

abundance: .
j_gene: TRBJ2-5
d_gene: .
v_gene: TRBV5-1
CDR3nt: TGCGCCAGCAGCTTGAACGGGTCACCGGGGGAGACCCAGTACTTC
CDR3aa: CASSLNGSPGETQYF

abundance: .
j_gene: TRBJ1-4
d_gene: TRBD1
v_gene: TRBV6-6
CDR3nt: TGTGCCAGCAGTTCCGGGACAGGGAAGGAAAAACTGTTTTTT
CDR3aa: CASSSGTGKEKLFF

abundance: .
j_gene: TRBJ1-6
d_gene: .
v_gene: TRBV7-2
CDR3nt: TGTGCCAGCAGCCCATCTCATACGGGTTCACCCCTCCACTTT
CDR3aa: CASSPSHTGSPLHF

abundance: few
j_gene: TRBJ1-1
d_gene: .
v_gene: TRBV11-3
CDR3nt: TGTGCCAGCAGCCCCCCCTTTTACACTGAAGCTTTCTTT
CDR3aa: CASSPPFYTEAFF

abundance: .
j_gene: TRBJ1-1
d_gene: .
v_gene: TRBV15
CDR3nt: TGTGCCACCAGCAGGGAACTGGAGGGGACTGAAGCTTTCTTT
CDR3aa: CATSRELEGTEAFF

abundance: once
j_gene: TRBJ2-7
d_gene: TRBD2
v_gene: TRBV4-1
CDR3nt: TGCGCCAGCAGCCGCGAACTAGCGGGGGGGCGCGAGCAGTACTTC
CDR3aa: CASSRELAGGREQYF

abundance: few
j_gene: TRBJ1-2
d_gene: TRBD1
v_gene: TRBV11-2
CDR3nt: TGTGCCAGCAGCTTAGACCATGGGGCAGGGGGCTATGGCTACACCTTC
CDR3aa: CASSLDHGAGGYGYTF

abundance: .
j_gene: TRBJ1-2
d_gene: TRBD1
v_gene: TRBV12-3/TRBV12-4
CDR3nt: TGTGCCAGCAGACGACAGGGACGGGGCTACACCTTC
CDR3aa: CASRRQGRGYTF

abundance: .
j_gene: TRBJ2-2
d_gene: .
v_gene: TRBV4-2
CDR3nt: TGTGCCAGCAGCCAAGAGATAGGGGGTAACACCGGGGAGCTGTTTTTT
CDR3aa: CASSQEIGGNTGELFF